These 14 T cell receptor beta chains were all obtained from the same sample, sequenced in a study of blood T cell repertoires in COVID-19. Here immunoSEQ multiplex PCR was the method, and the copy in TCRdb shows in-frame clones only, minus some. The sample has 80,000 to 95,000 clones; more than 70% are singletons. Sequenced: peripheral blood. The receptors shown here come from a human donor in a cohort sampled during active COVID-19.

This chain joins TRBV3-1 (or the pseudogene TRBV3-2) and TRBJ2-5; 8 nucleotides line up with TRBD2. Germline V gene sequence: CDR1 LGHDT, CDR2 YNNKEL (reference sequence). The CDR3 has 14 residues. J lost 5 bases, V lost 6 bases, and 8 bases had no gene match. CDR3: CASSRPGLGETQYF. The CDR3 nucleotides read TGTGCCAGCAGTCGACCGGGACTAGGGGAGACCCAGTACTTC.

The chain recombines TRBV28 with TRBJ1-3; D remains ambiguous. The germline V gene has CDR1 MDHEN and CDR2 SYDVKM. The V end was cut by 5 bases, the J end by 0 bases, with 11 bases between. CDR3 length: 15 amino acids. CDR3 sequence reads: CASSRTYRSGNTIYF. As DNA, the CDR3 is TGTGCCAGCAGTCGGACTTACCGCTCTGGAAACACCATATATTTT. Supplemented by reference TRBV28 and TRBJ1-3, the full variable domain reads DVKVTQSSRYLVKRTGEKVFLECVQDMDHENMFWYRQDPGLGLRLIYFSYDVKMKEKGDIPEGYSVSREKKERFSLILESASTNQTSMYLCASSRTYRSGNTIYFGEGSWLTVV.

This clone is deemed hyperexpanded (1% or more). The chain's CDR3 is CASSSAGNSYEQYF. CDR3 DNA: TGTGCCAGCAGCAGCGCCGGGAATTCCTACGAGCAGTACTTC. V is TRBV5-5 and J is TRBJ2-7, with D possibly being TRBD2 (5 bases). This CDR3 contains 14 residues. Trimming stripped 4 bases from V and 1 base from J, with 12 bases between. Germline-derived CDR1 and CDR2 are SGHKS and YYEKEE (reference sequence). The full variable domain, rest sourced from reference TRBV5-5 and TRBJ2-7, is DAGVTQSPTHLIKTRGQQVTLRCSPISGHKSVSWYQQVLGQGPQFIFQYYEKEERGRGNFPDRFSARQFPNYSSELNVNALLLGDSALYLCASSSAGNSYEQYFGPGTRLTVT.

This chain links TRBV6-2 or TRBV6-3 with TRBJ1-1; the D is unclear. The CDR3 extends over 12 amino acids. CDR1 and CDR2 (germline): MNHEY, SVGEGT. The ends were cut back, 6 bases at V and 6 bases at J, with 11 bases in the middle. The CDR3 reads CASSRLTPEAFF. The DNA of the CDR3 is TGTGCCAGCAGCCGTCTGACTCCTGAAGCTTTCTTT.

This sequence joins TRBV29-1 and TRBJ1-1; TRBD1 matches 9 bases. The germline V gene encodes CDR1 SQVTM and CDR2 ANQGSEA. This CDR3 spans 15 amino acids. The V segment lost 7 bases and the J segment 3 bases; nucleotides outside the gene matches: 12. CDR3: CSAKTGGSIDTEAFF. The DNA for the CDR3 is TGCAGCGCAAAAACAGGGGGCTCGATTGACACTGAAGCTTTCTTT.

This clone was counted a single time. J is TRBJ1-3 and V is TRBV15; no clear D gene. Germline loops: CDR1 LNHNV, CDR2 YYDKDF (reference sequence). The ends were cut back, 0 bases at V and 4 bases at J, with 13 bases in the middle. The CDR3 length is 16 residues. CDR3 sequence (DNA): TGTGCCACCAGCAGAGATCCATCGGGGAGGGGAAACACCATATATTTT. Translated: CATSRDPSGRGNTIYF.

The chain combines TRBV18 with TRBJ2-5; D not certain. This CDR3 is built from 10 residues. The germline CDR1 and CDR2 sequences are KGHSH and LQKENI. V lost 8 bases and J lost 3, with 4 bases in between. CDR3 sequence: CASVEETQYF. In nucleotides, the CDR3 is TGTGCCAGCGTCGAAGAGACCCAGTACTTC.

The chain uses TRBV28 and TRBJ1-1; 9 nucleotides agree with TRBD1. Germline-derived CDR1 and CDR2 are MDHEN and SYDVKM. Unmatched junction bases numbered 4, after V lost 4 bases and J lost 4 bases. This CDR3 comprises 14 residues. CDR3 nucleotide sequence: TGTGCCAGCAGTTCGGGACAGGGTTCCACTGAAGCTTTCTTT. Its protein product is CASSSGQGSTEAFF.

The rearrangement uses TRBV5-1 and TRBJ1-2, with D possibly matching TRBD1 (5 bases). The V gene's germline CDR1 is SGHRS and CDR2 YFSETQ. This CDR3 is built from 13 residues. Trimming removed 2 bases at V and 4 bases at J, with 9 bases between. The CDR3 DNA reads as TGCGCCAGCAGCTTTTCGGGGGTCTATGGCTACACCTTC. Its translation is CASSFSGVYGYTF.

The gene calls are TRBV3-1 (or the pseudogene TRBV3-2) and TRBJ2-5; weak D call: TRBD2 (6 bases). The V and J ends lost 4 bases and 4 bases respectively, with 16 bases between them. The CDR3 is 15 amino acids. The germline V gene has CDR1 LGHDT and CDR2 YNNKEL (reference sequence). Here the CDR3 DNA reads TGTGCCAGCAGCCTACATTCTAGCGAAGGAGAGACCCAGTACTTC. Residues: CASSLHSSEGETQYF.

This sequence joins TRBV7-2 and TRBJ2-7; TRBD2 matches at 9 bases. V lost 4 bases to trimming and J lost 3 bases; unmatched junction nucleotides: 7. The CDR3 length is 15 residues. The germline CDR1 and CDR2 sequences are SGHTA and FQGNSA. CDR3 DNA sequence: TGTGCCAGCAGCTGGGAGCGGGGGGCCTTCTACGAGCAGTACTTC. As protein: CASSWERGAFYEQYF.

This clone has a single count. This sequence joins TRBV28 and TRBJ2-7, with D possibly TRBD2 on 6 matching bases. The germline V gene has CDR1 MDHEN and CDR2 SYDVKM. The CDR3 spans 14 residues. V was pared by 6 bases and J by 3 bases, with 15 bases between. The chain's CDR3 is CASRAPGLFYEQYF. The CDR3 nucleotides read TGTGCCAGCAGAGCGCCGGGACTTTTCTACGAGCAGTACTTC.

The V and J genes are TRBV3-1 (or the pseudogene TRBV3-2) and TRBJ1-4; 7 positions match TRBD1. Germline V CDR1 and CDR2: LGHDT, YNNKEL (reference sequence). CDR3 length: 15 residues. V gave up 5 bases and J gave up 2 bases; unmatched junction bases: 5. The CDR3 region is CASSDTGATNEKLFF. CDR3 coding DNA: TGTGCCAGCAGCGATACAGGGGCCACTAATGAAAAACTGTTTTTT.

The rearrangement joins TRBV18 to TRBJ1-4; 11 nucleotides match TRBD1. CDR3 size: 15 residues. Unmatched junction bases numbered 4, after V lost 6 bases and J lost 4 bases. Germline V CDR1 and CDR2: KGHSH, LQKENI. CDR3 sequence: CASSLGTGGNEKLFF. In DNA form, the CDR3 reads TGTGCCAGCTCCCTCGGGACAGGGGGTAATGAAAAACTGTTTTTT.